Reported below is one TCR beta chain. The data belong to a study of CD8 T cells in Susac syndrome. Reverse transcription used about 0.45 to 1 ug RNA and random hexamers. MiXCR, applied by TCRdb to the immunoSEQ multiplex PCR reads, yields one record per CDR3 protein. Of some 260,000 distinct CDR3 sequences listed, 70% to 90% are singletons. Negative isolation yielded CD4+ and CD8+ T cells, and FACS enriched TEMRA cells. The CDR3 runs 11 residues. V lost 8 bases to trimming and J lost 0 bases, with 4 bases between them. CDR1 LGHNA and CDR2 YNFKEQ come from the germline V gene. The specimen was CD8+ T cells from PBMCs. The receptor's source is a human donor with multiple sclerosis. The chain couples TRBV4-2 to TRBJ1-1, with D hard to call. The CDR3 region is CASVLNTEAFF. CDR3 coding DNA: TGTGCCAGCGTCCTGAACACTGAAGCTTTCTTT.